These 9 T cell receptor beta chains originate from one sample sequenced in a study of vaccination and CD4 T cells after COVID-19. These receptors are not linked to any known antigen. The Oncomine TCR Beta short-read assay was applied to DNA of cultured CD4+ T cells. From the PCR reads, TCRdb called clonotypes with MiXCR, one entry per CDR3 protein. The data contain 15,000 or so distinct CDR3 sequences, about 29% of them singletons. Sample treatment: approximately 10-day PBMC culture with coronavirus spike peptide pools or control peptides (ViraFEST assay). Specimen: cultured CD4+ T cells from blood. Source of these receptors: a human donor with COVID-19.

This clonotype appeared a few times. The V gene is TRBV27, the J gene TRBJ2-3; D is ambiguous. Looked up from germline, CDR1 is MNHEY and CDR2 is SMNVEV (reference sequence). This CDR3 is 13 amino acids long. With 2 bases removed from V and 0 bases from J, the gap between germline ends came to 3 bases. The CDR3 sequence is CASSLTSTDTQYF. The CDR3 DNA is TGTGCCAGCAGTTTAACTAGCACAGATACGCAGTATTTT.

This clonotype was seen only a few times. J is TRBJ1-5 and V is TRBV6-1; D may be TRBD1 (6 bases). Germline V gene lookup returns CDR1 MNHNS and CDR2 SASEGT. V dropped 6 bases and J dropped 7 bases, with 16 bases sitting between them. The CDR3 sequence is 14 residues long. CDR3 DNA sequence: TGTGCCAGCAGGACGCGGAGGGGGGACCAGCCCCAGCATTTT. It is translated as CASRTRRGDQPQHF.

This clonotype appeared a few times. The chain uses TRBV7-2 and TRBJ2-7; D unresolved. The CDR3 loop spans 15 amino acids. V lost 5 bases and J 3 bases, leaving 17 bases between the germline ends. The germline gives CDR1 SGHTA, CDR2 FQGNSA. The CDR3 DNA reads as TGTGCCAGCAGCCCCACGGTAGGGAAAAACTACGAGCAGTACTTC. Protein: CASSPTVGKNYEQYF.

This clonotype was detected only a few times. The V call is TRBV5-6, the J call TRBJ1-2; a possible D gene is TRBD1 (5 bases). This CDR3 spans 15 amino acids. Trimming pared 1 base from V and 4 bases from J, leaving 14 bases between. The germline V gene has CDR1 SGHDT and CDR2 YYEEEE. This CDR3 reads CASSLLQGWSYGYTF. CDR3 coding DNA: TGTGCCAGCAGCTTGTTGCAGGGTTGGAGCTATGGCTACACCTTC.

This clonotype was seen a few times. This chain joins TRBV10-3 and TRBJ2-1; 7 bases agree with TRBD1. Germline lookup yields CDR1 ENHRY and CDR2 SYGVKD. CDR3 length: 18 amino acids. V was clipped by 0 bases and J by 2 bases; unmatched bases: 10. In DNA form, the CDR3 reads TGTGCCATCAGTGAGTCGACAGGGAGAGGTTTTACCTACAATGAGCAGTTCTTC. Its translation: CAISESTGRGFTYNEQFF.

The gene calls are TRBV19 and TRBJ2-2; the D gene is possibly TRBD1 (5 bases). The ends were cut back, 6 bases at V and 7 bases at J, with 18 bases in the middle. Germline values: CDR1 LNHDA, CDR2 SQIVND (reference sequence). The CDR3 loop spans 15 amino acids. The DNA of the CDR3 is TGTGCCAGTAGCCCGGCGGCTGGGGCGAGCGGGGAGCTGTTTTTT. The encoded protein is CASSPAAGASGELFF.

This clonotype was detected a few times. V usage is TRBV20-1 and J usage is TRBJ2-7, with TRBD1 matching 8 bases. Trimming at V came to 2 bases and at J to 9 bases, leaving 15 bases not matched to a gene. The germline V gene has CDR1 DFQATT and CDR2 SNEGSKA (reference sequence). There are 15 residues in the CDR3. In nucleotides, the CDR3 is TGCAGTGCTAGACCGGACCACGGGACAGGACAAGGGCAGTACTTC. Translated: CSARPDHGTGQGQYF.

CDR3 nucleotide sequence: TGTGCCAGCAGTCGAACCGTTGGGGGCGGCACAGATACGCAGTATTTT. Encoded protein: CASSRTVGGGTDTQYF. This chain joins TRBV25-1 and TRBJ2-3; TRBD1 is a possible D gene (6 bases). Germline V gene lookup returns CDR1 MGHDK and CDR2 SYGVNS. V was pared by 5 bases and J by 1 base, with 16 bases between. This CDR3 region has 16 residues.

This chain uses TRBV27 with TRBJ1-1; no reliable D call. The CDR3 is 14 residues long. CDR1 is MNHEY and CDR2 is SMNVEV in the germline V gene (reference sequence). Between the trimmed V and J ends, which lost 2 bases and 4 bases, there was a span of 11 bases. The DNA for the CDR3 is TGTGCCAGCAGTTTAACGCCGGGATTCACTGAAGCTTTCTTT. This codes for CASSLTPGFTEAFF.